Below, one TCR beta chain is given with its context. The antigen is not known. This entry belongs to a study of Graves' ophthalmopathy and Graves' hyperthyroidism. Study-wide points: Appearing in blood as well were most expanded thyroid clonotypes above 0.001 frequency.

Germline CDR1 and CDR2: MGHDK and SYGVNS. This CDR3 has 18 amino acids. Losses at the gene ends were 0 bases for V and 6 bases for J; bases not matched to a gene: 12. Clinical symptoms, serum thyroxine, TRAb, thyroid ultrasound and orbital computed tomography formed the basis of diagnosis. Researchers took RNA transcripts and amplified TCR beta CDR3 regions from them. The workflow started with a first-round RT-PCR run with HTBI primers and then moved on to a second-round multiplex PCR. TCRdb re-analysed the multiplex PCR reads in MiXCR, keeping a single row per CDR3 protein. The profile shows 650,000 to 800,000 distinct CDR3 sequences, about two fifths of them singletons.

The sequenced sample was peripheral blood. The sequence was obtained from an adult man with Graves' ophthalmopathy. The chain joins TRBV25-1 to TRBJ2-5; 11 positions match TRBD2. CDR3 bases: TGTGCCAGCAGTGAATATCTAGCGGGAGGTAGGAGGGAAAAGACCCAGTACTTC. Translation: CASSEYLAGGRREKTQYF.